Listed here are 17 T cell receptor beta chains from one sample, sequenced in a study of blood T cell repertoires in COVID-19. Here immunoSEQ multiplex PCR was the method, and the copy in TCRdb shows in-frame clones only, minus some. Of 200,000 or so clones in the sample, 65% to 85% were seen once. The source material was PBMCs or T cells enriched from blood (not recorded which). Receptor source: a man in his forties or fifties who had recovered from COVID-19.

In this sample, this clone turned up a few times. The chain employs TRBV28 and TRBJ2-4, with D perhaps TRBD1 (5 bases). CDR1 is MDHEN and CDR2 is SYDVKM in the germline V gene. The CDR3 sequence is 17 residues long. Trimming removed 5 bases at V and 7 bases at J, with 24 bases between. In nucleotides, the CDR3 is TGTGCCAGCAGTCAAGAATACACAGGTCGGGTTTCGAACATTCAGTACTTC. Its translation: CASSQEYTGRVSNIQYF.

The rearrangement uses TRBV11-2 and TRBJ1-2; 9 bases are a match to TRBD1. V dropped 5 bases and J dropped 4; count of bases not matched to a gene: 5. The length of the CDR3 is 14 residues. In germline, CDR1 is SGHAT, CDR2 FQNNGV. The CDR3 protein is CASSPTGGSYGYTF. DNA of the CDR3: TGTGCCAGCAGCCCCACAGGGGGCAGCTATGGCTACACCTTC.

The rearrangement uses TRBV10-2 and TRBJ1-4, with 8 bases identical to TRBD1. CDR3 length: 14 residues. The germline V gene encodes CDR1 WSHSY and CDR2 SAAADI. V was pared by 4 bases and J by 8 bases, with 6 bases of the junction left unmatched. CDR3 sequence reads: CASSVRRGREKLFF. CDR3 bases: TGCGCCAGCAGTGTTCGCAGGGGGCGCGAAAAACTGTTTTTT.

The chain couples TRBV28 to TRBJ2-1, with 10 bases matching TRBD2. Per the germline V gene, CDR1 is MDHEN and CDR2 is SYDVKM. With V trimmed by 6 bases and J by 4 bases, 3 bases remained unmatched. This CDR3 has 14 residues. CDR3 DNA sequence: TGTGCCAGCAGGGGGACTAGCGCTTACAATGAGCAGTTCTTC. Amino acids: CASRGTSAYNEQFF.

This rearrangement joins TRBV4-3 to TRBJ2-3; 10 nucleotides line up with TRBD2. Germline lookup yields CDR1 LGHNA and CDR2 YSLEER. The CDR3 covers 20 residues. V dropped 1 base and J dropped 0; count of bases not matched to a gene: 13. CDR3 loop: CASSQGSSGGRISSTDTQYF. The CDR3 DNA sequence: TGCGCCAGCAGCCAAGGCTCTAGCGGGGGCCGAATCTCTAGCACAGATACGCAGTATTTT.

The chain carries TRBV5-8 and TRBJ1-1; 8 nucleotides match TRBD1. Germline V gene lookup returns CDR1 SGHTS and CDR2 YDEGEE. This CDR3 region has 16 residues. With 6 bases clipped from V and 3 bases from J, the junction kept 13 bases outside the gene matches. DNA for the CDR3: TGTGCCAGCACCCAACCTTGGACAGGGAGAGACACTGAAGCTTTCTTT. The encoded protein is CASTQPWTGRDTEAFF. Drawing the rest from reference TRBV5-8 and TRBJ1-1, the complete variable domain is EAGVTQSPTHLIKTRGQQATLRCSPISGHTSVYWYQQALGLGLQFLLWYDEGEERNRGNFPPRFSGRQFPNYSSELNVNALELEDSALYLCASTQPWTGRDTEAFFGQGTRLTVV.

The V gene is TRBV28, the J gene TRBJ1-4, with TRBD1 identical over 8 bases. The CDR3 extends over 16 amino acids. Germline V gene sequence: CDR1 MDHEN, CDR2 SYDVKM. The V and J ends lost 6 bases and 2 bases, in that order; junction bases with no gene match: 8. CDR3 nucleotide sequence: TGTGCCAGCAGATATACAGGGGGATCCACTAATGAAAAACTGTTTTTT. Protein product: CASRYTGGSTNEKLFF.

CDR3 DNA: TGTGCCAGCAGCTTGGCTGGCGGCATGGGGAGGGGCTACACCTTC. Its protein is CASSLAGGMGRGYTF. This chain joins TRBV5-4 and TRBJ1-2, with unresolved D. Trimming removed 0 bases from V and 8 bases from J, with 17 bases in between. This CDR3 region has 15 residues. CDR1 and CDR2 from the germline V gene are SGHNT and YYREEE (reference sequence).

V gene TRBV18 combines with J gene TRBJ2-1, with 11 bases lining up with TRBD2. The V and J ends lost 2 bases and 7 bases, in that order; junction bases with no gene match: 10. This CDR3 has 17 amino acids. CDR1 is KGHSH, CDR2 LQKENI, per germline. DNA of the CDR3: TGTGCCAGCTCACCAGCTAGTAGCGGGGGGGCGTTGAATGAGCAGTTCTTC. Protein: CASSPASSGGALNEQFF.

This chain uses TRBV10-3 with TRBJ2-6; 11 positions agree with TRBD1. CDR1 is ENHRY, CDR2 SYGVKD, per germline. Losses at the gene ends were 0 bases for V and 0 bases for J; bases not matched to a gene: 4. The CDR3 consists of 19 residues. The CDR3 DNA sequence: TGTGCCATCAGTGAGTCGGGACAGGGGGGATTCTCTGGGGCCAACGTCCTGACTTTC. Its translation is CAISESGQGGFSGANVLTF.

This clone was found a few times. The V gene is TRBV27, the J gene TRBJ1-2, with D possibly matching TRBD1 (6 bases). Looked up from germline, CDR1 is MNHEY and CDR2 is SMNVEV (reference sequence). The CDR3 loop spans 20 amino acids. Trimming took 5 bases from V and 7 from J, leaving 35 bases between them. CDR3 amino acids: CASSAISPIQIDQGRRGYTF. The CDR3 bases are TGTGCCAGCAGTGCTATATCGCCCATCCAAATTGACCAGGGGAGACGTGGCTACACCTTC.

The CDR3 loop reads CASGKQGAGGYTF. CDR3 sequence (DNA): TGTGCCAGCGGAAAACAGGGGGCAGGGGGCTACACCTTC. V is TRBV5-4 and J is TRBJ1-2; 9 nucleotides align to TRBD1. Germline loops: CDR1 SGHNT, CDR2 YYREEE (reference sequence). Germline trimming cut 7 bases from V and 8 bases from J; bases unmatched to any gene: 9. The CDR3 length is 13 residues.

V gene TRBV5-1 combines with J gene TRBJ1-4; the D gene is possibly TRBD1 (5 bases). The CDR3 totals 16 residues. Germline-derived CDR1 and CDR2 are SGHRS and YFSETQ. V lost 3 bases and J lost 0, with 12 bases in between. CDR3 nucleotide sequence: TGCGCCAGCAGCTACTCTGACAGCGCAACTAATGAAAAACTGTTTTTT. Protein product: CASSYSDSATNEKLFF.

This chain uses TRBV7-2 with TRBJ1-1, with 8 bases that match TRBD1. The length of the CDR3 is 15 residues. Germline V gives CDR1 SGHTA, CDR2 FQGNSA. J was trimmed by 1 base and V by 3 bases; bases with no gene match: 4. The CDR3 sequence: CASSLLGTGNTEAFF. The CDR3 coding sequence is TGTGCCAGCAGCTTGCTCGGGACAGGGAACACTGAAGCTTTCTTT.

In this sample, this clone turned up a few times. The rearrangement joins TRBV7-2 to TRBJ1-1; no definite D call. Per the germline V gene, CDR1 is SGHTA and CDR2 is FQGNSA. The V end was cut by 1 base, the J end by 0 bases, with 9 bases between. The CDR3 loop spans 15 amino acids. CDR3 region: CASSLGRRVNTEAFF. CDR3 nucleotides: TGTGCCAGCAGCTTAGGGAGGAGGGTGAACACTGAAGCTTTCTTT.

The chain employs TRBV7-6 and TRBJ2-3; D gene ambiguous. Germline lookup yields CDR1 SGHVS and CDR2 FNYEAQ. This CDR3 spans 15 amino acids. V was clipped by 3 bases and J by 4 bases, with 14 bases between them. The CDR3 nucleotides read TGTGCCAGCAGCTTTGGCCTGTCCCGATCAGATACGCAGTATTTT. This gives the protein CASSFGLSRSDTQYF. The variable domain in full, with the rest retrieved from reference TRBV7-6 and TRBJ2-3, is GAGVSQSPRYKVTKRGQDVALRCDPISGHVSLYWYRQALGQGPEFLTYFNYEAQQDKSGLPNDRFSAERPEGSISTLTIQRTEQRDSAMYRCASSFGLSRSDTQYFGPGTRLTVL.

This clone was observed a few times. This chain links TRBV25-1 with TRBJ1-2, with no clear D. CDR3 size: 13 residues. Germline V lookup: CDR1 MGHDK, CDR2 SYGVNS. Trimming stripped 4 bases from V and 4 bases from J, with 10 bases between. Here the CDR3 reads CASSASTFYGYTF. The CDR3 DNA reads TGTGCCAGCAGTGCTTCGACTTTCTATGGCTACACCTTC.